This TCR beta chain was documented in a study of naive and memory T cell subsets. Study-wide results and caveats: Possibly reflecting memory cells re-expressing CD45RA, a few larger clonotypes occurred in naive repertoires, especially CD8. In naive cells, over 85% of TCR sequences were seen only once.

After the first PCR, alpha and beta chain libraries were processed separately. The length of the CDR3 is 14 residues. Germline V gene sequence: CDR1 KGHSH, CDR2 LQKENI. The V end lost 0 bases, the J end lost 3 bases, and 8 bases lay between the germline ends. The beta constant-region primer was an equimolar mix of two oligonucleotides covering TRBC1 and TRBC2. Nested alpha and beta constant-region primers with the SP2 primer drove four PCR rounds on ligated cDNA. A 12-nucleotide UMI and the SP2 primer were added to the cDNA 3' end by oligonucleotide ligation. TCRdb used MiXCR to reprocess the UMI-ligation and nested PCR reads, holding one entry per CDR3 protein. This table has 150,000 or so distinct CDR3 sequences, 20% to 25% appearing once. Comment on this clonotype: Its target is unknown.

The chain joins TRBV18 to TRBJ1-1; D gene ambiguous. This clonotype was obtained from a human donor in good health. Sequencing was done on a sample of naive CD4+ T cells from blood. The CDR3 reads CASSPPSVDTEAFF. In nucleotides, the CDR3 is TGTGCCAGCTCACCACCGTCGGTTGACACTGAAGCTTTCTTT.